The 3 T cell receptor beta chains below were found in one sample sequenced in a study of PD-1 blockade in classical Hodgkin lymphoma. Brentuximab vedotin exposure varied among the patients, all of whom had relapsed after autologous stem cell transplantation. Method: immunoSEQ multiplex PCR; TCRdb's copy keeps in-frame clones and lacks some. The table records under 65,000 clones, 75% to 90% of them present only once. Specimen: peripheral blood mononuclear cells (PBMCs), collected at baseline. The source is a human donor with classical Hodgkin lymphoma.

The rearrangement uses TRBV4-2 and TRBJ2-1; a weak D match, TRBD2 (6 bases). The V end was cut by 4 bases, the J end by 5 bases, with 15 bases between. The CDR3 length is 15 residues. Germline V gene lookup returns CDR1 LGHNA and CDR2 YNFKEQ. The DNA for the CDR3 is TGTGCCAGCAGCCCTACAGTGGGGGGTAACAATGAGCAGTTCTTC. It encodes CASSPTVGGNNEQFF.

The rearrangement uses TRBV6-1 and TRBJ2-7; 8 bases line up with TRBD1. Germline-derived CDR1 and CDR2 are MNHNS and SASEGT. The CDR3 runs to 12 residues. J lost 5 bases, V lost 7 bases, and 4 bases had no gene match. Written as DNA, the CDR3 is TGTGCCAGCAAGACAGGGGTCCACGAGCAGTACTTC. Amino acids: CASKTGVHEQYF.

This chain connects TRBV19 to TRBJ1-2; perhaps TRBD1 as D (5 bases). CDR1 and CDR2 from the germline V gene are LNHDA and SQIVND (reference sequence). The CDR3 is made up of 15 amino acids. V lost 1 base to trimming and J lost 7 bases, with 16 bases between them. This chain's CDR3 is CASSIAVGAVSGYTF. In nucleotides, the CDR3 is TGTGCCAGTAGTATAGCGGTAGGGGCGGTGTCTGGCTACACCTTC.